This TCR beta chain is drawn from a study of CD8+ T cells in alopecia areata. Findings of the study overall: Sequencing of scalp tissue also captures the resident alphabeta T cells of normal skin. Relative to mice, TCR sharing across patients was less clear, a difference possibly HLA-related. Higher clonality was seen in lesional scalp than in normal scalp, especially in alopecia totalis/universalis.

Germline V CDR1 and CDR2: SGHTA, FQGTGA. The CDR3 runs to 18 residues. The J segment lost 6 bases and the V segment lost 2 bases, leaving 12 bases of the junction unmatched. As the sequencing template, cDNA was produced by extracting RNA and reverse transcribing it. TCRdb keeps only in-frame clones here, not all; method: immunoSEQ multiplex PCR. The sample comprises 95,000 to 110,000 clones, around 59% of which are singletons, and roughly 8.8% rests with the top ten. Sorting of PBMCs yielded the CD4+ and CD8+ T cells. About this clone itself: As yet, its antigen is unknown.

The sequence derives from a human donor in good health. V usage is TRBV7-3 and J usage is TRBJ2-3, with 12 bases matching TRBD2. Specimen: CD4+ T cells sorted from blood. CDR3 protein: CASSLGRTSGVLTDTQYF. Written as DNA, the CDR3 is TGTGCCAGCAGCTTAGGGCGGACTAGCGGGGTCCTCACGGATACGCAGTATTTT.